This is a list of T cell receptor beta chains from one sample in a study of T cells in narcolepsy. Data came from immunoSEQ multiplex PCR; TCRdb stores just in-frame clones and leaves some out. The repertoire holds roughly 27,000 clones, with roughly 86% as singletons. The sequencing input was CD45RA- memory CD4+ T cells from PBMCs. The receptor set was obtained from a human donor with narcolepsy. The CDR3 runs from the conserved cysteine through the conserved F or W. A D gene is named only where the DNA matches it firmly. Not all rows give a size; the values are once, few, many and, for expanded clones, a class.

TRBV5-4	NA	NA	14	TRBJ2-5	CASSPNSVRETQYF	TGTGCCAGCAGCCCGAACTCGGTACGCGAGACCCAGTACTTC
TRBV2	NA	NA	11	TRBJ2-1	CASSTGTEQFF	TGTGCCAGCAGCACCGGGACAGAGCAGTTCTTC
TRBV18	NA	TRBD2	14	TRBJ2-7	CASSPPSGGYEQYF	TGTGCCAGCTCACCACCCAGCGGGGGGTACGAGCAGTACTTC
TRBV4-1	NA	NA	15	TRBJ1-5	CASSQGGGTNQPQHF	TGCGCCAGCAGCCAAGGGGGGGGAACCAATCAGCCCCAGCATTTT
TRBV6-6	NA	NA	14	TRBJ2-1	CASSYSSPVNEQFF	TGTGCCAGCAGTTACTCATCTCCCGTCAATGAGCAGTTCTTC
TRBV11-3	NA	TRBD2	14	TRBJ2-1	CASSPGGTYNEQFF	TGTGCCAGCAGCCCCGGGGGGACCTACAATGAGCAGTTCTTC
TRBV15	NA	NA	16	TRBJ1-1	CATSRFLSLSNSEAFF	TGTGCCACCAGCAGATTCTTAAGCCTAAGTAACTCTGAAGCTTTCTTT
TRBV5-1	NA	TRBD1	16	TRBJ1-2	CASSSRQTGGAYGYTF	TGCGCCAGCAGCTCTCGACAGACAGGGGGCGCCTATGGCTACACCTTC
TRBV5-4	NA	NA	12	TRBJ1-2	CASSGENYGYTF	TGTGCCAGCTCCGGAGAGAACTATGGCTACACCTTC
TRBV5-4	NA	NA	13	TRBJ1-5	CASSLEASGPQHF	TGTGCCAGCAGCTTGGAGGCGTCGGGGCCCCAGCATTTT
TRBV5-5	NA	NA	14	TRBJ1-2	CASSPGPQNYGYTF	TGTGCCAGCAGTCCAGGGCCCCAGAACTATGGCTACACCTTC
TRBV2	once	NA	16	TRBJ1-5	CASSDLHGGGLEPQHF	TGTGCCAGCAGCGACCTACATGGTGGGGGTTTAGAGCCCCAGCATTTT
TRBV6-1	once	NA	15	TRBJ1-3	CASRQRGAPGNTIYF	TGTGCCAGCAGACAACGCGGCGCTCCTGGAAACACCATATATTTT
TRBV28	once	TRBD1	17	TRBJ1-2	CASSPTPRTGLVYGYTF	TGTGCCAGCAGTCCAACCCCAAGGACAGGTTTGGTATATGGCTACACCTTC
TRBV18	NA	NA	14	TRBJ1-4	CASSPLDQNEKLFF	TGTGCCAGCTCACCACTGGATCAAAACGAAAAACTGTTTTTT
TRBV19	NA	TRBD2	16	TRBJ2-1	CASSSSAGGPPNEQFF	TGTGCCAGTAGTAGTAGTGCGGGGGGGCCGCCGAATGAGCAGTTCTTC
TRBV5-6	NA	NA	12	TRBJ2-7	CASSFFHDEQYF	TGTGCCAGCAGCTTTTTTCATGACGAGCAGTACTTC
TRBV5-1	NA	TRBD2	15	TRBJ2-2	CASSPGTTNTGELFF	TGCGCCAGCAGCCCCGGGACTACGAACACCGGGGAGCTGTTTTTT
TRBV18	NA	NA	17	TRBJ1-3	CASSPDTPLTSGNTIYF	TGTGCCAGCTCACCAGACACCCCCCTGACCTCTGGAAACACCATATATTTT
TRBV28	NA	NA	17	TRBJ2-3	CASSLWSGPVGTDTQYF	TGTGCCAGCAGTTTATGGAGCGGGCCAGTAGGCACAGATACGCAGTATTTT
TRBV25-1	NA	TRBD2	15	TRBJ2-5	CASSRLAGGQETQYF	TGTGCCAGCAGTCGACTAGCGGGGGGACAAGAGACCCAGTACTTC
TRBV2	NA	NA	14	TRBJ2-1	CASRFRESYNEQFF	TGTGCCAGCAGATTCAGGGAATCCTACAATGAGCAGTTCTTC
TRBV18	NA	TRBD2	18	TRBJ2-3	CASSPLRTSGAGTDTQYF	TGTGCCAGCTCACCGCTAAGGACTAGCGGGGCTGGCACAGATACGCAGTATTTT
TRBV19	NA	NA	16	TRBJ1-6	CASSREGSSYNSPLHF	TGTGCCAGTAGTAGGGAGGGGAGCTCCTATAATTCACCCCTCCACTTT